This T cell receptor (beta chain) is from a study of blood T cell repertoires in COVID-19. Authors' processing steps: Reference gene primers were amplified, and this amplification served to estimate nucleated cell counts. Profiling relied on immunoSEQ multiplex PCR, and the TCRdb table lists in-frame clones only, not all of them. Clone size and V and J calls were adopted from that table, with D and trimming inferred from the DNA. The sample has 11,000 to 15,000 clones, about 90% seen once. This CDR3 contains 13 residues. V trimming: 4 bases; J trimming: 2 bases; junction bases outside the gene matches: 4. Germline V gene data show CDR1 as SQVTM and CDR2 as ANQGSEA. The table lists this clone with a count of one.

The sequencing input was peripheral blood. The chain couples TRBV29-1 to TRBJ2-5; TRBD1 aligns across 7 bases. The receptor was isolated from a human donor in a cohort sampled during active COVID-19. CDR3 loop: CSVGTGVQETQYF. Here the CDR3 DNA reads TGCAGCGTTGGAACAGGGGTTCAAGAGACCCAGTACTTC.